A selection of T cell receptor beta chains follows, all from one sample in a study of blood T cells in healthy people across ages. Each CDR3 protein gets one entry after TCRdb re-called the 5' RACE reads with MiXCR. This table holds roughly 1.5 million distinct CDR3 sequences, about 42% found once. What was sequenced was blood. These receptors all stem from a woman younger than 35 in good health. Both conserved end residues are part of each CDR3. The D gene is left open where the match is weak. Where a row states a size, it is once, few, many or the class of an expanded clone; other rows omit it.

J,size,V,D,DNA,CDR3
TRBJ2-3,NA,TRBV20-1,TRBD2,TGCAGCCTGGGGGGGGGTTTACTCACAGATACGCAGTATTTT,CSLGGGLLTDTQYF
TRBJ2-3,once,TRBV7-2,TRBD2,TGTGCCAGCAGCTTAGGAGCGGGGGGTGGAGGTACGCAGTATTTT,CASSLGAGGGGTQYF
TRBJ1-4,NA,TRBV4-2,NA,TGTGCCAGCAGCCAAGAATCAGGGGCCACTAATGAAAAACTGTTTTTT,CASSQESGATNEKLFF
TRBJ2-1,few,TRBV7-9,NA,TGTGCCAGCAGCTTAGCGGAGGGACAGTTCGTCAGTAGGCAGTTCTTC,CASSLAEGQFVSRQFF
TRBJ2-7,few,TRBV11-1,TRBD2,TGTGCCAGCAGCTTAGCGCGTCTAGCGGGTCCCTACGAGCAGTACTTC,CASSLARLAGPYEQYF
TRBJ1-2,NA,TRBV3-1,TRBD1,TGTGCCAGCAGCCAAGCGACAGGGTCGGACTATGGCTACACCTTC,CASSQATGSDYGYTF
TRBJ2-5,NA,TRBV13,TRBD2,TGTGCCAGCAGCCTTAGCGGGGGGGTGACCCAGTACTTC,CASSLSGGVTQYF
TRBJ2-7,few,TRBV6-4,TRBD1,TGTGCCAGCAGTGAATCGACAGGGCAGGCGTACGAGCAGTACTTC,CASSESTGQAYEQYF
TRBJ2-7,NA,TRBV6-5,NA,TGTGCCAGCAGTTACTCGATTGGGGGAGCCTACGAGCAGTACTTC,CASSYSIGGAYEQYF
TRBJ1-4,few,TRBV2,NA,TGTGCCGGAAGGGACCGCGGCCCCGAAAAACTGTTTTTT,CAGRDRGPEKLFF
TRBJ2-1,NA,TRBV24-1,TRBD2,TGTGCCACCAGTGAGTCGACTAGCGGGAATTACAATGAGCAGTTCTTC,CATSESTSGNYNEQFF